This T cell receptor (beta chain) was sequenced during a study of T cell responses to AZD1222 COVID-19 vaccine. Study outcomes and limitations: Among AZD1222 vaccinees, only six were seropositive at baseline. CD4 TCRs linked to vaccination spanned spike, dominating at 160-218 and 743-854.

Regarding this clone: Its specificity is unknown.

Germline V gene data show CDR1 as GTSNPN and CDR2 as SVGIG (reference sequence). This CDR3 region has 14 residues. Germline trimming cut 3 bases from V and 11 bases from J; bases unmatched to any gene: 13. Method: immunoSEQ multiplex PCR; TCRdb's copy keeps in-frame clones and lacks some. This sample has more than 110,000 clones, with 85% to 90% found just once. V gene TRBV30 combines with J gene TRBJ1-1, with TRBD1 matching 9 bases. The sequencing here drew on peripheral blood, taken on day 0 of AZD1222 vaccination. This sequence was found in an adult in good health. This chain's CDR3 is CAWSGQGWGLRAFF. For the CDR3, the DNA is TGTGCCTGGAGCGGACAGGGGTGGGGGCTTCGCGCTTTCTTT.